A single sample is the source of the 26 T cell receptor beta chains below, sequenced in a study of T cell responses to AZD1222 COVID-19 vaccine. The repertoire was sequenced with immunoSEQ multiplex PCR; TCRdb's copy has only in-frame clones and lacks some. The sample includes about 130,000 clones, 89% of them seen just once. This specimen consisted of peripheral blood, obtained on day 0 of AZD1222 vaccination. These receptors were collected from an adult in good health.

The V call is TRBV3-1 (or the pseudogene TRBV3-2), the J call TRBJ2-7; 7 bases line up with TRBD2. V shed 1 base, J shed 1 base, and the junction held 10 bases outside the gene matches. This CDR3 comprises 17 residues. Germline V lookup: CDR1 LGHDT, CDR2 YNNKEL (reference sequence). CDR3 DNA: TGTGCCAGCAGCCAAGCCCCGGGTGGGCGGGGGTCCTACGAGCAGTACTTC. It encodes CASSQAPGGRGSYEQYF.

This chain connects TRBV5-6 to TRBJ2-5, with D possibly called TRBD1 or TRBD2 (6 bases each). The CDR3 contains 17 residues. Trimming shortened V by 0 bases and J by 4 bases, and 19 bases separated the two germline ends. Germline CDR1 SGHDT, CDR2 YYEEEE. CDR3 in DNA: TGTGCCAGCAGCTTGGTGTCGGGGGCCACGGACGGAGAGACCCAGTACTTC. Its protein is CASSLVSGATDGETQYF.

Here the CDR3 DNA reads TGTGCCAGTAGTATGGGGACAGGGGGCTTGGACACTGAAGCTTTCTTT. Amino acid sequence: CASSMGTGGLDTEAFF. The J gene is TRBJ1-1, the V gene TRBV19; 12 bases agree with TRBD1. Germline V gives CDR1 LNHDA, CDR2 SQIVND (reference sequence). This CDR3 is 16 amino acids long. The V segment lost 3 bases and the J segment 3 bases; nucleotides outside the gene matches: 5.

This clone was recorded only once. The V call is TRBV7-3, the J call TRBJ2-1, with 10 positions matching TRBD2. Germline assignment: CDR1 SGHTA and CDR2 FQGTGA. The CDR3 runs to 14 residues. V dropped 4 bases and J dropped 5; count of bases not matched to a gene: 2. The chain's CDR3 is CASSSSGGDNEQFF. CDR3 sequence (DNA): TGTGCCAGCAGCTCTAGCGGGGGAGACAATGAGCAGTTCTTC.

The chain has TRBV28 and TRBJ2-5, with 7 bases identical to TRBD1. The CDR3 is 13 amino acids. V trimming: 10 bases; J trimming: 2 bases; junction bases outside the gene matches: 7. Germline CDR1 reads MDHEN; CDR2 reads SYDVKM. The CDR3 protein is CAIRRTGQETQYF. Here the CDR3 DNA reads TGTGCCATTAGGAGGACAGGTCAAGAGACCCAGTACTTC. Full variable domain (outside the CDR3, taken from reference TRBV28 and TRBJ2-5): DVKVTQSSRYLVKRTGEKVFLECVQDMDHENMFWYRQDPGLGLRLIYFSYDVKMKEKGDIPEGYSVSREKKERFSLILESASTNQTSMYLCAIRRTGQETQYFGPGTRLLVL.

In its sample, this clone was seen once. This chain links TRBV6-5 with TRBJ2-7, with D perhaps matching TRBD2 (6 bases). Germline V CDR1 and CDR2: MNHEY, SVGAGI. The germline V and J ends were trimmed by 6 bases and 2 bases, with 14 bases remaining between them. The CDR3 runs to 14 residues. CDR3 nucleotides: TGTGCCAGCAGGCGCCCGGGAGCCCCCTACGAGCAGTACTTC. This sequence encodes CASRRPGAPYEQYF.

The V call is TRBV10-3, the J call TRBJ2-3, with D perhaps being TRBD1 or TRBD2 (5 bases each). The length of the CDR3 is 12 residues. Trimming removed 6 bases from V and 6 bases from J, with 10 bases in between. The germline V gene has CDR1 ENHRY and CDR2 SYGVKD. The CDR3: CAIRPWGDTQYF. The CDR3 nucleotides are TGTGCCATCAGGCCCTGGGGGGATACGCAGTATTTT.

This chain links TRBV5-1 with TRBJ1-2; D uncertain. This CDR3 comprises 9 residues. Looked up from germline, CDR1 is SGHRS and CDR2 is YFSETQ. V lost 10 bases and J lost 9, with 10 bases in between. This CDR3 reads CADNTSYTF. The CDR3 nucleotides read TGCGCCGATAACACAAGCTACACCTTC.

J is TRBJ2-4 and V is TRBV28, with D possibly TRBD2 on 5 matching bases. CDR1 is MDHEN and CDR2 is SYDVKM in the germline V gene. The V and J ends lost 2 bases and 8 bases respectively, with 13 bases between them. The CDR3 contains 14 residues. CDR3 coding DNA: TGTGCCAGCAGTTTACCCACCCTCGGGGACATTCAGTACTTC. Residues: CASSLPTLGDIQYF.

The rearrangement links TRBV6-5 to TRBJ1-4; 8 nucleotides match TRBD1. The V gene end was trimmed by 6 bases and the J gene end by 6 bases; junction bases not matched to a gene: 9. Germline lookup yields CDR1 MNHEY and CDR2 SVGAGI. CDR3 size: 15 residues. The CDR3 here is CASSLQGARDEKLFF. DNA of the CDR3: TGTGCCAGCAGCCTTCAGGGGGCGCGGGATGAAAAACTGTTTTTT.

The V call is TRBV3-1 (or the pseudogene TRBV3-2), the J call TRBJ1-6; possibly TRBD1 for D (5 bases). The CDR3 sequence is 14 residues long. Germline V gene data show CDR1 as LGHDT and CDR2 as YNNKEL (reference sequence). V lost 3 bases to trimming and J lost 9 bases, with 12 bases between them. The CDR3 protein is CASSQEGQGSPLHF. Here the CDR3 DNA reads TGTGCCAGCAGCCAGGAGGGGCAGGGTTCACCCCTCCACTTT.

The chain joins TRBV5-1 to TRBJ1-4; no clear D gene. Germline values: CDR1 SGHRS, CDR2 YFSETQ. The CDR3 is 13 residues long. V lost 8 bases and J lost 7, with 15 bases in between. CDR3 DNA: TGCGCCAGAGTTCTTGGGAGGTGTGAAAAACTGTTTTTT. It codes for CARVLGRCEKLFF.

This clone was picked up a small number of times. The chain uses TRBV7-9 and TRBJ1-1, with 9 bases lining up with TRBD1. J lost 1 base, V lost 3 bases, and 3 bases had no gene match. Per germline, CDR1 SEHNR and CDR2 FQNEAQ (reference sequence). The CDR3 contains 15 residues. CDR3 residues: CASSLTGGWNTEAFF. For the CDR3, the DNA is TGTGCCAGCAGCTTGACAGGGGGGTGGAACACTGAAGCTTTCTTT.

V gene TRBV19 combines with J gene TRBJ2-3; 9 bases line up with TRBD1. This CDR3 comprises 13 residues. J lost 10 bases, V lost 5 bases, and 7 bases had no gene match. Germline-derived CDR1 and CDR2 are LNHDA and SQIVND (reference sequence). CDR3 sequence reads: CASSATGGAPQYF. CDR3 in DNA: TGTGCCAGTAGTGCTACAGGGGGCGCACCGCAGTATTTT.

The chain carries TRBV7-3 and TRBJ2-3, with D uncertain. The CDR3 runs to 15 residues. Deletions cut 1 base from V and 2 bases from J, with 10 bases between. Germline loops: CDR1 SGHTA, CDR2 FQGTGA. The CDR3 DNA reads as TGTGCCAGCAGCTTAAAAGCTGGGGTCACAGATACGCAGTATTTT. Its translation: CASSLKAGVTDTQYF. Complete variable domain (other parts from reference TRBV7-3 and TRBJ2-3): GAGVSQTPSNKVTEKGKYVELRCDPISGHTALYWYRQSLGQGPEFLIYFQGTGAADDSGLPNDRFFAVRPEGSVSTLKIQRTERGDSAVYLCASSLKAGVTDTQYFGPGTRLTVL.

This sequence joins TRBV6-2 or TRBV6-3 and TRBJ1-1, with D tentatively TRBD1 (6 bases). From germline, CDR1 is MNHEY and CDR2 SVGEGT. The CDR3 spans 13 residues. V was trimmed by 6 bases and J by 4 bases, leaving 12 bases between them. The CDR3 loop is CASSLKGGTEAFF. CDR3 nucleotide sequence: TGTGCCAGCAGCCTTAAGGGGGGCACTGAAGCTTTCTTT.

The genes are TRBV5-1 and TRBJ1-2; D perhaps matches TRBD1 (5 bases). The CDR3 runs 15 residues. Looked up from germline, CDR1 is SGHRS and CDR2 is YFSETQ. Between the trimmed V and J ends, which lost 0 bases and 7 bases, there was a span of 16 bases. CDR3 sequence (DNA): TGCGCCAGCAGCTTGGTATCGGGGCCCCAAGTTGGCTACACCTTC. This sequence encodes CASSLVSGPQVGYTF.

The chain recombines TRBV5-6 with TRBJ2-1; D not certain. The germline V gene encodes CDR1 SGHDT and CDR2 YYEEEE. With 1 base removed from V and 7 bases from J, the gap between germline ends came to 9 bases. The CDR3 is 13 residues long. The CDR3 coding sequence is TGTGCCAGCAGCTTGCGGCAGTTGAATGAGCAGTTCTTC. As protein: CASSLRQLNEQFF.

This clone appeared a single time. This sequence joins TRBV4-3 and TRBJ2-1; no reliable D call. Germline V lookup: CDR1 LGHNA, CDR2 YSLEER. The CDR3 contains 16 residues. The V and J ends lost 6 bases and 0 bases respectively, with 15 bases between them. The CDR3 coding sequence is TGCGCCAGCAGTCGAACCCCCCGAGACTCCTACAATGAGCAGTTCTTC. Residues: CASSRTPRDSYNEQFF.

In its sample, this clone was seen once. The chain links TRBV2 to TRBJ2-1, with unresolved D. Per the germline V gene, CDR1 is SNHLY and CDR2 is FYNNEI. With 5 bases removed from V and 7 bases from J, the gap between germline ends came to 9 bases. The CDR3 length is 12 residues. CDR3 loop: CASSPRQNEQFF. The CDR3 DNA reads TGTGCCAGCAGTCCTAGACAAAATGAGCAGTTCTTC. Drawing the rest from reference TRBV2 and TRBJ2-1, the complete variable domain is EPEVTQTPSHQVTQMGQEVILRCVPISNHLYFYWYRQILGQKVEFLVSFYNNEISEKSEIFDDQFSVERPDGSNFTLKIRSTKLEDSAMYFCASSPRQNEQFFGPGTRLTVL.

The chain uses TRBV6-5 and TRBJ2-4; D is unresolved. The V end lost 7 bases, the J end lost 0 bases, and 13 bases lay between the germline ends. The CDR3 loop spans 15 amino acids. Germline CDR1 and CDR2: MNHEY and SVGAGI. The CDR3 DNA reads TGTGCCAGCAAACAGCCGTCCCTAGCCAAAAACATTCAGTACTTC. Translated: CASKQPSLAKNIQYF.

This clone has only a few counts. The chain carries TRBV7-2 and TRBJ1-2; D call uncertain. This CDR3 is 15 amino acids long. The V gene's germline CDR1 is SGHTA and CDR2 FQGNSA. V gave up 1 base and J gave up 4 bases, with 13 bases separating them. CDR3 sequence reads: CASSLDPSGVYGYTF. The CDR3 nucleotides read TGTGCCAGCAGCTTAGACCCATCAGGAGTCTATGGCTACACCTTC.

The chain employs TRBV27 and TRBJ2-7; TRBD2 agrees at 8 bases. Germline CDR1 reads MNHEY; CDR2 reads SMNVEV (reference sequence). V lost 6 bases to trimming and J lost 0 bases; unmatched junction nucleotides: 7. The CDR3 runs to 15 residues. The CDR3 nucleotides are TGTGCCAGCAGAACCGTAGCGGGACGCTCCTACGAGCAGTACTTC. The encoded protein is CASRTVAGRSYEQYF.

The chain joins TRBV14 to TRBJ1-2; D unresolved. This CDR3 is built from 12 residues. Germline V gene sequence: CDR1 SGHDN, CDR2 FVKESK. Trimming stripped 1 base from V and 6 bases from J, with 6 bases between. The CDR3 here is CASSQVRDGYTF. CDR3 bases: TGTGCCAGCAGCCAAGTCCGGGATGGCTACACCTTC.

The rearrangement links TRBV19 to TRBJ1-3; D gene uncertain. Germline CDR1 and CDR2: LNHDA and SQIVND (reference sequence). This CDR3 has 16 residues. The germline V and J ends were trimmed by 2 bases and 3 bases, with 14 bases remaining between them. CDR3 residues: CASSIPRTAGGNTIYF. CDR3 bases: TGTGCCAGTAGTATACCTCGGACGGCGGGTGGAAACACCATATATTTT.

This chain links TRBV30 with TRBJ1-2; unclear D gene. CDR3 size: 13 residues. CDR1 and CDR2 from the germline V gene are GTSNPN and SVGIG (reference sequence). Trimming shortened V by 0 bases and J by 8 bases, and 13 bases separated the two germline ends. Here the CDR3 DNA reads TGTGCCTGGAGTGTTGCGGAGGGATGCGGCTACACCTTC. Its translation: CAWSVAEGCGYTF.